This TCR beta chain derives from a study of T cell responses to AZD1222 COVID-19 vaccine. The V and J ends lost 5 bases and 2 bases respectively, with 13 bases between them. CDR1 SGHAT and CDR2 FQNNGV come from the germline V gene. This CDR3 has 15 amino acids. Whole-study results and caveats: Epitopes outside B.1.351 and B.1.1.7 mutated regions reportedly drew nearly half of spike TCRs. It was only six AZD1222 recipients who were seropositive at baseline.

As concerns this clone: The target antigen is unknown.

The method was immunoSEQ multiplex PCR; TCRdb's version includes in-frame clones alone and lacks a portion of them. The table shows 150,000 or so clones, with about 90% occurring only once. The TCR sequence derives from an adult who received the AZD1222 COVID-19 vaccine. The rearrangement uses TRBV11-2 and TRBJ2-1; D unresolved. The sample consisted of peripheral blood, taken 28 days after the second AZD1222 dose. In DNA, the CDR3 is TGTGCCAGCAGCCGGGTGCCAGGACCCTACAATGAGCAGTTCTTC. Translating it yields CASSRVPGPYNEQFF.